This TCR beta chain was captured in a study of blood T cell repertoires in COVID-19. Overall study context: Collection of acute and convalescent COVID-19 samples took place in the United States, Italy and Spain. Nucleic acid was either cDNA or gDNA, and it came from T cells, B-cell-depleted T cells, or PBMCs.

In the authors' methods: It was from reference gene primer amplification that nucleated cell counts were estimated. Sequenced by immunoSEQ multiplex PCR; TCRdb stores in-frame clones only, minus some. V and J calls and clone size come straight from that table; D and trimming were deduced from the DNA. The profile covers around 150,000 clones, with less than 85% appearing a single time and around 3.2% taken by the ten largest. Trimming took 7 bases from V and 10 from J; bases not matched to a gene: 12. The CDR3 totals 14 residues. Germline values: CDR1 MDHEN, CDR2 SYDVKM. The sample was peripheral blood. This chain connects TRBV28 to TRBJ1-5; 8 positions match TRBD1. This TCR came from a human donor with acute or convalescent COVID-19. The donor label of this sample is uncertain. CDR3 protein: CASNGQGSLIPQHF. CDR3 DNA sequence: TGTGCCAGCAACGGACAGGGATCTCTAATTCCCCAGCATTTT. Together with reference TRBV28 and TRBJ1-5, the CDR3 gives the full variable domain: DVKVTQSSRYLVKRTGEKVFLECVQDMDHENMFWYRQDPGLGLRLIYFSYDVKMKEKGDIPEGYSVSREKKERFSLILESASTNQTSMYLCASNGQGSLIPQHFGDGTRLSIL.